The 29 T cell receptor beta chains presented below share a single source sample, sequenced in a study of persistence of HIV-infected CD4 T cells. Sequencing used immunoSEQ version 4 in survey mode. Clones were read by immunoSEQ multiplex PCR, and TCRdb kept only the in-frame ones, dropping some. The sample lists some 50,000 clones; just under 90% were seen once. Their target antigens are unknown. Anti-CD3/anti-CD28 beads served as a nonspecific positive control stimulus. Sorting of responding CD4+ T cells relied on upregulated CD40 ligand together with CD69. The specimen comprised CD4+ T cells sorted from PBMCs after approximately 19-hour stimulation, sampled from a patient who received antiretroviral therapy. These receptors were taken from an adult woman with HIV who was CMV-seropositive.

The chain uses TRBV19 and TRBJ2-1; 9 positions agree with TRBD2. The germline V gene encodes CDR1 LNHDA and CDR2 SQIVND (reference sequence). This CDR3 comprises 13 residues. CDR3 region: CASGRGNRGEQFF. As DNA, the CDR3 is TGTGCTAGCGGGAGAGGTAACCGTGGTGAGCAGTTCTTC.

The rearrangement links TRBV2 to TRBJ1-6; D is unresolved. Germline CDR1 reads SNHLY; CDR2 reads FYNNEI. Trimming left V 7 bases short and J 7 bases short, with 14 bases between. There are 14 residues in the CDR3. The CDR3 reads CASTPVSSNSPLHF. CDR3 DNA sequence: TGTGCCAGCACCCCAGTCAGTAGCAATTCACCCCTCCACTTT.

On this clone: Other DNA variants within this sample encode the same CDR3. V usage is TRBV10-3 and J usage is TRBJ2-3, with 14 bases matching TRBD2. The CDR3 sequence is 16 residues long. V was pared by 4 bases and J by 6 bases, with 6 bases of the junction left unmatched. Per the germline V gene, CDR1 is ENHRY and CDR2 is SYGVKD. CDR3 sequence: CAISAGTSGGPDTQYF. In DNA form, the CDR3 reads TGTGCCATCAGTGCGGGGACTAGCGGGGGACCGGATACGCAGTATTTT.

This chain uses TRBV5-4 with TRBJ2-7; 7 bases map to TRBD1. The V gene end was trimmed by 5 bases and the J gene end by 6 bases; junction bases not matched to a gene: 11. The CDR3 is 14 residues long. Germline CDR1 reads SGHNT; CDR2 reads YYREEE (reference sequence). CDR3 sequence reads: CASRQGLIDFEQYF. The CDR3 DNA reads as TGTGCCAGCAGACAGGGGTTGATTGACTTCGAGCAGTACTTC.

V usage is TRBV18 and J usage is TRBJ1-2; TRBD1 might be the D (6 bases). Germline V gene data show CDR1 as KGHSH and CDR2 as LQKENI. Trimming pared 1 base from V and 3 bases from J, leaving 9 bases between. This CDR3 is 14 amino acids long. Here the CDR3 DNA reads TGTGCCAGCTCACCACGGGGGGCGGACTATGGCTACACCTTC. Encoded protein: CASSPRGADYGYTF.

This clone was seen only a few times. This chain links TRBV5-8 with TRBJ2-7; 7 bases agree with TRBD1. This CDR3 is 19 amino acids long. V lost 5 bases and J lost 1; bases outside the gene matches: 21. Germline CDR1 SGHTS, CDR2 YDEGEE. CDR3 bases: TGTGCCAGCAGTTCCGGGACAGATCTAACCCCCCGGACGTCCTACGAGCAGTACTTC. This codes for CASSSGTDLTPRTSYEQYF.

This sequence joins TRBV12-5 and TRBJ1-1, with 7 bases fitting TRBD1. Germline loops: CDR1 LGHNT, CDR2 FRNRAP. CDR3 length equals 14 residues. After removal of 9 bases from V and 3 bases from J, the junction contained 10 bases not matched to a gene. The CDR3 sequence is CASGQQGQDTEAFF. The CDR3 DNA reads TGTGCTAGCGGACAACAGGGGCAGGACACTGAAGCTTTCTTT.

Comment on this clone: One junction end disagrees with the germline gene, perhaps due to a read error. The chain's CDR3 is CASSQLLGGTSLF. CDR3 nucleotide sequence: TGTGCCAGCAGCCAGCTCCTTGGGGGGACGTCGCTTTTT. The chain recombines TRBV3-1 (or the pseudogene TRBV3-2) with TRBJ1-4, with a possible D match to TRBD1 (5 bases). The length of the CDR3 is 13 residues. Germline V lookup: CDR1 LGHDT, CDR2 YNNKEL (reference sequence).

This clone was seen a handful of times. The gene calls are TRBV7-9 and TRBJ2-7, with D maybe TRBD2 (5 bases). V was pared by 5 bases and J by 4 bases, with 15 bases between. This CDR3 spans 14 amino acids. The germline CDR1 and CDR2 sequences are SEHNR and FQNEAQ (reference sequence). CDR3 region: CASSKSLRGYEQYF. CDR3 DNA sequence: TGTGCCAGCAGCAAAAGCCTACGGGGTTACGAGCAGTACTTC.

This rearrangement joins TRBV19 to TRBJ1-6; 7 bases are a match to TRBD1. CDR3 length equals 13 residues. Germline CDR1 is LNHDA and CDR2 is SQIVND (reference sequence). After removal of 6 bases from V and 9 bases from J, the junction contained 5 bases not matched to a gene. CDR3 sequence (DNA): TGTGCCAGTAGAGACAGGGAATTTTCACCCCTCCACTTT. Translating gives CASRDREFSPLHF.

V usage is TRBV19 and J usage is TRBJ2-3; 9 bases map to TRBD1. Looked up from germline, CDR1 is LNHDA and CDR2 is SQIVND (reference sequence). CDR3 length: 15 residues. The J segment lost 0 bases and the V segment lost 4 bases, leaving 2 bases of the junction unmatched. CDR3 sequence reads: CASSTGTGSTDTQYF. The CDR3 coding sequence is TGTGCCAGTAGTACCGGGACAGGGAGCACAGATACGCAGTATTTT.

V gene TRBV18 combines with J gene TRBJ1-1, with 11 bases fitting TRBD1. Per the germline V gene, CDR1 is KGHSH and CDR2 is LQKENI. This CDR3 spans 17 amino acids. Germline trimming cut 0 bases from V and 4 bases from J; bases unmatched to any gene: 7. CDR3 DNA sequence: TGTGCCAGCTCACCACCGGGCTCCGGGACAGGGGGCACTGAAGCTTTCTTT. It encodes CASSPPGSGTGGTEAFF.

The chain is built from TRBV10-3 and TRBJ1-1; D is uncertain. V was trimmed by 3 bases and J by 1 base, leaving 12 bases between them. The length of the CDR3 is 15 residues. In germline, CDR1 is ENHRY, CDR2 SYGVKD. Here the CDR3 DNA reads TGTGCCATCAGTGACCCGGCAGGCAGGAACACTGAAGCTTTCTTT. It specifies CAISDPAGRNTEAFF.

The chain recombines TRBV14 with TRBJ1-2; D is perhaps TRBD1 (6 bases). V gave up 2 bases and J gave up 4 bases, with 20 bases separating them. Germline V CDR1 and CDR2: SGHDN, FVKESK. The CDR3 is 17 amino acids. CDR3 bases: TGTGCCAGCAGCCAAATGGGACAAGGGGGTCCTATCTATGGCTACACCTTC. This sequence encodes CASSQMGQGGPIYGYTF. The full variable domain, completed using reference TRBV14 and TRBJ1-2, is EAGVTQFPSHSVIEKGQTVTLRCDPISGHDNLYWYRRVMGKEIKFLLHFVKESKQDESGMPNNRFLAERTGGTYSTLKVQPAELEDSGVYFCASSQMGQGGPIYGYTFGSGTRLTVV.

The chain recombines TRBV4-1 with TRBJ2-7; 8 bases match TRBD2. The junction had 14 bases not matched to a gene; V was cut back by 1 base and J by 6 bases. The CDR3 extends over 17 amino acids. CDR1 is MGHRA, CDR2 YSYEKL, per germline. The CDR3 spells CASSQGRRAGVLGEQYF. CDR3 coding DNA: TGCGCCAGCAGCCAAGGTCGTAGAGCGGGGGTACTCGGCGAGCAGTACTTC.

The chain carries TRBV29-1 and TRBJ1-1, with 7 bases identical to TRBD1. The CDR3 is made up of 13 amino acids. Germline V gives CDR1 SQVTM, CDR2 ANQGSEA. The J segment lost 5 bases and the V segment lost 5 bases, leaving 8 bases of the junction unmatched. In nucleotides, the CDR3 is TGCAGCGTTAACTACAGGGGAAGGACTGAAGCTTTCTTT. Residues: CSVNYRGRTEAFF.

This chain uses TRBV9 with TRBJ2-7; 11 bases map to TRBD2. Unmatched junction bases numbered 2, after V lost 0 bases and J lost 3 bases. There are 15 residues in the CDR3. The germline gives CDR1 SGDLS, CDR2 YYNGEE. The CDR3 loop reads CASSVGGTSGYEQYF. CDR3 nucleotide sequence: TGTGCCAGCAGCGTAGGAGGGACTAGCGGCTACGAGCAGTACTTC. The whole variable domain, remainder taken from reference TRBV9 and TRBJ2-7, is DSGVTQTPKHLITATGQRVTLRCSPRSGDLSVYWYQQSLDQGLQFLIQYYNGEERAKGNILERFSAQQFPDLHSELNLSSLELGDSALYFCASSVGGTSGYEQYFGPGTRLTVT.

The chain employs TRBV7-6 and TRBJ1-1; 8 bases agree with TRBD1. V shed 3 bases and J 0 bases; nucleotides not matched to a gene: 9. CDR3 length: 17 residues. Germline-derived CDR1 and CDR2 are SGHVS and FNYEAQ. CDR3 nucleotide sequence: TGTGCCAGCAGCTTGACTCGACAGGGGAGGGTGAACACTGAAGCTTTCTTT. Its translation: CASSLTRQGRVNTEAFF.

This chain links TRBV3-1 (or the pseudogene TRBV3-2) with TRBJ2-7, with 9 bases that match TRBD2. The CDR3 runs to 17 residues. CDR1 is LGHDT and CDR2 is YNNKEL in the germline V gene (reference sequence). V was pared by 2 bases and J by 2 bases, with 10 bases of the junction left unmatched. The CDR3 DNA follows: TGTGCCAGCAGCCAACGGAGGGCGGGGGGGGCTACCTACGAGCAGTACTTC. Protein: CASSQRRAGGATYEQYF.

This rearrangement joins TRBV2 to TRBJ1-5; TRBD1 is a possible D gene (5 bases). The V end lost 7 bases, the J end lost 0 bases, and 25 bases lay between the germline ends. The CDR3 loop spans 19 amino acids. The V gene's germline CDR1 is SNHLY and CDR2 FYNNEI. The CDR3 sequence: CASTLGNEGWTGSNQPQHF. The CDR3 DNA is TGTGCCAGCACCCTCGGAAACGAGGGGTGGACCGGTAGCAATCAGCCCCAGCATTTT.

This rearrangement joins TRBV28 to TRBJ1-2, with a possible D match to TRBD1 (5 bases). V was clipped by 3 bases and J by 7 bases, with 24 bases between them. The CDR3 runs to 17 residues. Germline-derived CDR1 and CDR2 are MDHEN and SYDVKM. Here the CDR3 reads CASSLGGYSRSRGGYTF. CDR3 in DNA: TGTGCCAGCAGTTTGGGGGGATACAGCCGTTCAAGAGGTGGCTACACCTTC.

The CDR3 sequence is CASSQDPGIGTEAFF. In nucleotides, the CDR3 is TGCGCCAGCAGCCAAGATCCCGGGATCGGGACTGAAGCTTTCTTT. This chain connects TRBV4-3 to TRBJ1-1; D ambiguous. Germline CDR1 LGHNA, CDR2 YSLEER. V dropped 0 bases and J dropped 5 bases, with 13 bases sitting between them. CDR3 length: 15 residues.

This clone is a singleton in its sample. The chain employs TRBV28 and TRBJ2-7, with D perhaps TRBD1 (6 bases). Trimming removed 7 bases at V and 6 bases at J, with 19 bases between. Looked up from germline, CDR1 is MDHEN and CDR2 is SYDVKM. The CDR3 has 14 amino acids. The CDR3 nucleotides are TGTGCCAGCACCCTCCCCAGGGGAACGGGCGAGCAGTACTTC. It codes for CASTLPRGTGEQYF.

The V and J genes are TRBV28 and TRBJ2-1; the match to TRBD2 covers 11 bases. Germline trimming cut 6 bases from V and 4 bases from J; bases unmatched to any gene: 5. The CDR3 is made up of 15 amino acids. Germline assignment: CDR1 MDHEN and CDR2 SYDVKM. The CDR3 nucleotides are TGTGCCAGCAGACTGACTAGCGGGATATACAATGAGCAGTTCTTC. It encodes CASRLTSGIYNEQFF.

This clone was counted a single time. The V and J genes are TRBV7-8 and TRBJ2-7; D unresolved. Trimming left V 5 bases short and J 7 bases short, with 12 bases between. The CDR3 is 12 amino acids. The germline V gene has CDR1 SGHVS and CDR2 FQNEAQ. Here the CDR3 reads CASSQGRREQYF. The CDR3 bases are TGTGCCAGCAGCCAAGGCAGGAGAGAGCAGTACTTC.

The CDR3 DNA is TGTGCCAGCAGCCAAGAGGGCAGGGGCTTCACAGATACGCAGTATTTT. Translation gives CASSQEGRGFTDTQYF. The V and J genes are TRBV3-1 (or the pseudogene TRBV3-2) and TRBJ2-3, with a tentative D call TRBD1 (6 bases). The CDR3 sequence is 16 residues long. V was trimmed by 0 bases and J by 2 bases, leaving 12 bases between them. The germline V gene has CDR1 LGHDT and CDR2 YNNKEL (reference sequence).

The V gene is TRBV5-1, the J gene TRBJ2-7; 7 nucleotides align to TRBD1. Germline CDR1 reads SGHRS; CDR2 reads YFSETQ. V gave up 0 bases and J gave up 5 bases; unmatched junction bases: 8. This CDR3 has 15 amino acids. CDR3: CASSLGRTGSHEQYF. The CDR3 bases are TGCGCCAGCAGCTTGGGGCGGACAGGTTCCCACGAGCAGTACTTC.

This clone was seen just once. The CDR3 nucleotides are TGTGCCATCAGTGTCTACAGCCCGAACTATGGCTACACCTTC. This translates into CAISVYSPNYGYTF. J is TRBJ1-2 and V is TRBV10-3; D is unclear. V was trimmed by 4 bases and J by 2 bases, leaving 11 bases between them. This CDR3 comprises 14 residues. In germline, CDR1 is ENHRY, CDR2 SYGVKD.

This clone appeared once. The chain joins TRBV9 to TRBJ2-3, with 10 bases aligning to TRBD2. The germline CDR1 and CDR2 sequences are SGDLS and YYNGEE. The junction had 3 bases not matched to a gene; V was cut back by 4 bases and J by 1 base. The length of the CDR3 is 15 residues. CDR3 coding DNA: TGTGCCAGCAGCCTCGGACTAGCGGGCACAGATACGCAGTATTTT. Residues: CASSLGLAGTDTQYF.